In this sample, the clone carrying this T cell receptor (beta chain) turned up a few times. The antigen remains unidentified. The data stem from a study of identical twins. Whole-study results and caveats: Sharing of beta out-of-frame sequences by twins showed a weaker excess.

J was trimmed by 8 bases and V by 5 bases; bases with no gene match: 6. CDR1 DFQATT and CDR2 SNEGSKA come from the germline V gene (reference sequence). The CDR3 is 12 amino acids. One entry per CDR3 protein, called by TCRdb with MiXCR from the 5' RACE reads. Of 470,000 or so distinct CDR3 sequences detected, less than 25% appear once; the ten largest clones hold over 2.5%. The same data also went into a second study, on T cells expressing NK-cell markers.

The J gene is TRBJ2-1, the V gene TRBV20-1; the match to TRBD2 covers 7 bases. This sequence originates from a woman younger than 35 in good health. The sample comprised CD4+ T cells sorted from blood. The CDR3 loop is CSAAGTKDEQFF. CDR3 bases: TGCAGTGCTGCTGGGACTAAGGATGAGCAGTTCTTC.